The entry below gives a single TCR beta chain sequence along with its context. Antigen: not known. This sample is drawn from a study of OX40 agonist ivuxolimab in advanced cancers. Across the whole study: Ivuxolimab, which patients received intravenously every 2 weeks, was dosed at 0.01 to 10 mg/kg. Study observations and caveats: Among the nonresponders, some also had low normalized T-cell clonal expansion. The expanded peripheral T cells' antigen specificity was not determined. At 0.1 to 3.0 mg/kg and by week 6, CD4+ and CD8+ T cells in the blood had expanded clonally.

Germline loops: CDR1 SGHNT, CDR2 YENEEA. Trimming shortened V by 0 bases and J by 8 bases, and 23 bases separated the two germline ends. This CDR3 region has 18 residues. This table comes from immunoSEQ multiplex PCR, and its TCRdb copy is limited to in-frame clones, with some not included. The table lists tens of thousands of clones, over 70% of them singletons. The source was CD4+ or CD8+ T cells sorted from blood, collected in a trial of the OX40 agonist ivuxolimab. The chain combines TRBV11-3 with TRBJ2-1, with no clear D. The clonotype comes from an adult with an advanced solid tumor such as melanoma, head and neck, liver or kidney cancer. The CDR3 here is CASSLDRMPLVGFYEQFF. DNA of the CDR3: TGTGCCAGCAGCTTAGATCGGATGCCTCTAGTTGGATTCTATGAGCAGTTCTTC.